The present T cell receptor beta chain was sequenced within a study of CD8 T cells in Susac syndrome. RNA amounts of about 0.5 to 1 ug underwent reverse transcription with random hexamers. MiXCR, applied by TCRdb to the immunoSEQ multiplex PCR reads, yields one record per CDR3 protein. Among around 120,000 distinct CDR3 sequences listed, roughly 94% were seen once. The TCR sequence derives from a human donor with multiple sclerosis. What was sequenced was CD4+ T cells from PBMCs.

CDR3 bases: TGCGCCAGCAGCCAAGAGAGGCGGGGGGGCGAGCAGTACTTC. As protein: CASSQERRGGEQYF. V is TRBV4-3 and J is TRBJ2-7; TRBD2 aligns across 9 bases. The CDR3 sequence is 14 residues long. CDR1 is LGHNA, CDR2 YSLEER, per germline. V gave up 0 bases and J gave up 6 bases; unmatched junction bases: 3.